A selection of T cell receptor beta chains follows, all from one sample in a study of regulatory T cells in long-lasting Graves disease. MiXCR, applied by TCRdb to the multiplex PCR reads, yields one record per CDR3 protein. The profile covers approximately 400,000 distinct CDR3 sequences, with about 10% appearing a single time and 15% to 20% taken by the ten largest. Separately, the same data were catalogued under a study of T cells in Graves' hyperthyroidism and ophthalmopathy.

The sample was peripheral blood mononuclear cells (PBMCs), taken at new diagnosis, from a patient treated with antithyroid drugs. Receptors originate from a woman in her late teens or twenties with Graves disease. CDR3s include the opening cysteine and the closing phenylalanine or tryptophan. Fields, in order: J gene, V gene, D gene, clone size, CDR3 DNA, CDR3 protein. A D gene is named only where the DNA matches it firmly. Some rows have no size entry. The others give once, few or many, or a class for an expanded clone.

j_gene: TRBJ2-6
v_gene: TRBV20-1
d_gene: -
abundance: many
CDR3nt: TGCAGTGCTAGTCCAGGGGCTGGGGCCAACGTCCTGACTTTC
CDR3aa: CSASPGAGANVLTF

j_gene: TRBJ2-1
v_gene: TRBV27
d_gene: -
abundance: -
CDR3nt: TGTGCCACCTTGAGGCGGGATCAAAATGAGCAGTTCTTC
CDR3aa: CATLRRDQNEQFF

j_gene: TRBJ2-1
v_gene: TRBV29-1
d_gene: TRBD1
abundance: -
CDR3nt: TGCAGCGCCCGATCACTGACAGGGATCGAGCAGTTCTTC
CDR3aa: CSARSLTGIEQFF

j_gene: TRBJ2-3
v_gene: TRBV5-1
d_gene: TRBD2
abundance: few
CDR3nt: TGCGCCAGCAGCTTGGGGGCTAGCGGGAGCCGTAACTCGTTT
CDR3aa: CASSLGASGSRNSF

j_gene: TRBJ1-5
v_gene: TRBV7-2
d_gene: -
abundance: -
CDR3nt: TGTGCCAGCAGCTACCAACGGGGAAACAATCAGCAGCATTTT
CDR3aa: CASSYQRGNNQQHF

j_gene: TRBJ1-2
v_gene: TRBV30
d_gene: TRBD1
abundance: few
CDR3nt: TGTGCCTGGAGTGTTGAGCTCCTCCTTTCGACAGGGCCCGACTTCTATGGCTACACCTTC
CDR3aa: CAWSVELLLSTGPDFYGYTF

j_gene: TRBJ1-5
v_gene: TRBV15
d_gene: TRBD1
abundance: -
CDR3nt: TGTGCCACCAGCAGACCGACAGGGGGTTTCCAGCCCCAGCATTTT
CDR3aa: CATSRPTGGFQPQHF

j_gene: TRBJ1-1
v_gene: TRBV2
d_gene: TRBD1
abundance: -
CDR3nt: TGTGCCAGCAGTACGTCACCACAGGGGGATACTGAAGCTTTCTTT
CDR3aa: CASSTSPQGDTEAFF

j_gene: TRBJ2-1
v_gene: TRBV7-3
d_gene: -
abundance: many
CDR3nt: TGTGCCAGCAGCCCGGACCGCCATGAGCAGTTCTTC
CDR3aa: CASSPDRHEQFF

j_gene: TRBJ2-5
v_gene: TRBV7-9
d_gene: -
abundance: many
CDR3nt: TGTGCCAGCAGCTTCTTCGGCAGGCGGGGGCGGGAGACCCAGTACTTC
CDR3aa: CASSFFGRRGRETQYF

j_gene: TRBJ2-2
v_gene: TRBV6-1
d_gene: TRBD2
abundance: many
CDR3nt: TGTGCCAGCAGGGCGGGACTAGCGGGGGGGATCATGGCCGGGGAGCTGTTTTTT
CDR3aa: CASRAGLAGGIMAGELFF

j_gene: TRBJ2-1
v_gene: TRBV18
d_gene: TRBD2
abundance: few
CDR3nt: TGTGCCAGCTCACCTCTAGCGGGACCCTACAATGAGCAGTTCTTC
CDR3aa: CASSPLAGPYNEQFF

j_gene: TRBJ1-2
v_gene: TRBV30
d_gene: -
abundance: many
CDR3nt: TGTGCCTGGAGTGTACCGGGGAGACGGCAAGGGGCTAACTATGGCTACACCTTC
CDR3aa: CAWSVPGRRQGANYGYTF

j_gene: TRBJ1-5
v_gene: TRBV24-1
d_gene: TRBD1
abundance: many
CDR3nt: TGTGCCACCAGTGACCAAGGACAGGGCGCGGATAATCAGCCCCAGCATTTT
CDR3aa: CATSDQGQGADNQPQHF

j_gene: TRBJ2-1
v_gene: TRBV20-1
d_gene: -
abundance: many
CDR3nt: TGCAGTGCTAGAGATCGAGAGCGAACGAGCTCCTACAATGAGCAGTTCTTC
CDR3aa: CSARDRERTSSYNEQFF

j_gene: TRBJ2-1
v_gene: TRBV5-1
d_gene: TRBD2
abundance: many
CDR3nt: TGCGCCAGCAGCCAATCCATAGCGGGGAGCTCCTACAATGAGCAGTTCTTC
CDR3aa: CASSQSIAGSSYNEQFF

j_gene: TRBJ2-3
v_gene: TRBV20-1
d_gene: TRBD2
abundance: many
CDR3nt: TGCAGTGCTCCTAGCGGGGGGCCAGATACGCAGTATTTT
CDR3aa: CSAPSGGPDTQYF

j_gene: TRBJ2-2
v_gene: TRBV20-1
d_gene: TRBD2
abundance: many
CDR3nt: TGCAGTGCTCTGAGGGGGTTCGTACCGGGACTAGCGGGAACCGGGGAGCTGTTTTTT
CDR3aa: CSALRGFVPGLAGTGELFF

j_gene: TRBJ2-1
v_gene: TRBV6-9
d_gene: -
abundance: many
CDR3nt: TGTGCCAGCAGTTACTTGGGTACCTCCCTGACTAGTGGGCCGGGCGAGCAGTTCTTC
CDR3aa: CASSYLGTSLTSGPGEQFF

j_gene: TRBJ1-1
v_gene: TRBV2
d_gene: TRBD1
abundance: many
CDR3nt: TGTGCCAGCAGTGGGACAGGGGGGACTGAAGCTTTCTTT
CDR3aa: CASSGTGGTEAFF

j_gene: TRBJ1-2
v_gene: TRBV28
d_gene: -
abundance: many
CDR3nt: TGTGCCAGCAGTTTATCCGGGTATGGCTACACCTTC
CDR3aa: CASSLSGYGYTF

j_gene: TRBJ2-3
v_gene: TRBV20-1
d_gene: -
abundance: many
CDR3nt: TGCAGTGCAACACTCCGGGATACGCAGTATTTT
CDR3aa: CSATLRDTQYF

j_gene: TRBJ1-3
v_gene: TRBV29-1
d_gene: -
abundance: many
CDR3nt: TGCAGCGTGTTAGGGTTGTCGGGGGCCGGAAACACCATATATTTT
CDR3aa: CSVLGLSGAGNTIYF

j_gene: TRBJ2-3
v_gene: TRBV6-1
d_gene: TRBD2
abundance: many
CDR3nt: TGTGCCAGCAGTGAAGACGGGAGGGCCGTAGATACGCAGTATTTT
CDR3aa: CASSEDGRAVDTQYF

j_gene: TRBJ1-4
v_gene: TRBV7-2
d_gene: -
abundance: -
CDR3nt: TGTGCCAGCAGCCGAACAGGGATTGGCGAAAAACTGTTTTTT
CDR3aa: CASSRTGIGEKLFF

j_gene: TRBJ2-4
v_gene: TRBV20-1
d_gene: -
abundance: -
CDR3nt: TGCAGTGCCAGACGTATTACTGGACAGTACTTC
CDR3aa: CSARRITGQYF

j_gene: TRBJ2-5
v_gene: TRBV3-1
d_gene: -
abundance: many
CDR3nt: TGTGCCAGCAGCCGCAAACGGACACTCCAAGAGACCCAGTACTTC
CDR3aa: CASSRKRTLQETQYF

j_gene: TRBJ2-1
v_gene: TRBV9
d_gene: -
abundance: -
CDR3nt: TGTGCCAGCAGCGGCGACCCCTTCGGGGGACGAAGCTCCTACAATGAGCAGTTCTTC
CDR3aa: CASSGDPFGGRSSYNEQFF

j_gene: TRBJ2-1
v_gene: TRBV12-3/TRBV12-4
d_gene: -
abundance: many
CDR3nt: TGTGCCAGCAGTCCCGGCGGTCACAATGAGCAGTTCTTC
CDR3aa: CASSPGGHNEQFF

j_gene: TRBJ2-6
v_gene: TRBV7-3
d_gene: -
abundance: -
CDR3nt: TGTGCCAGCAGCCCCCCAAGTTTGGGGGCCAACGTCCTGACTTTC
CDR3aa: CASSPPSLGANVLTF

j_gene: TRBJ2-3
v_gene: TRBV2
d_gene: TRBD1
abundance: many
CDR3nt: TGTGCCAGCCTCCACAGACAGGGGGACGTAGATACGCAGTATTTT
CDR3aa: CASLHRQGDVDTQYF

j_gene: TRBJ2-2
v_gene: TRBV3-2
d_gene: -
abundance: -
CDR3nt: TGTGCCAGCAGCCACAAACAGGGGGACACCGGGGAGCTGTTTTTT
CDR3aa: CASSHKQGDTGELFF

j_gene: TRBJ2-3
v_gene: TRBV12-3/TRBV12-4
d_gene: -
abundance: -
CDR3nt: TGTGCCAGCAGTTTAAGCCAGCACACAGATACGCAGTATTTT
CDR3aa: CASSLSQHTDTQYF

j_gene: TRBJ2-2
v_gene: TRBV6-2/TRBV6-3
d_gene: -
abundance: -
CDR3nt: TGTGCCAGCAGTTATAAGGGGAGACAGGTCTCTAACACCGGGGAGCTGTTTTTT
CDR3aa: CASSYKGRQVSNTGELFF

j_gene: TRBJ2-2
v_gene: TRBV2
d_gene: TRBD2
abundance: many
CDR3nt: TGTGCCAGCAGTGCCCGGGGGGATACCGGGGAGCTGTTTTTT
CDR3aa: CASSARGDTGELFF

j_gene: TRBJ1-1
v_gene: TRBV20-1
d_gene: -
abundance: few
CDR3nt: TGCAGTGCTGTACCGGGGCTGGATGTAGAAGCTTTCTTT
CDR3aa: CSAVPGLDVEAFF

j_gene: TRBJ2-2
v_gene: TRBV19
d_gene: -
abundance: many
CDR3nt: TGTGCCAGCCTGCAGACCGGGGAGCTGTTTTTT
CDR3aa: CASLQTGELFF

j_gene: TRBJ1-5
v_gene: TRBV30
d_gene: -
abundance: many
CDR3nt: TGTGCCTGGAGTGTAAGCAGGATTAGCAATCAGCCCCAGCATTTT
CDR3aa: CAWSVSRISNQPQHF

j_gene: TRBJ2-7
v_gene: TRBV28
d_gene: -
abundance: many
CDR3nt: TGTGCCAGCTTCGGGCAGAGCCTCGACTACGAGCAGTACTTC
CDR3aa: CASFGQSLDYEQYF

j_gene: TRBJ2-3
v_gene: TRBV20-1
d_gene: -
abundance: many
CDR3nt: TGCAGTGCTAGAGATTCAGAGATCACGCAGTATTTT
CDR3aa: CSARDSEITQYF

j_gene: TRBJ2-6
v_gene: TRBV6-1
d_gene: -
abundance: many
CDR3nt: TGTGCCAGCAAGGGGGGGCGGACTGGGGCCAACGTCCTGACTTTC
CDR3aa: CASKGGRTGANVLTF

j_gene: TRBJ2-4
v_gene: TRBV3-1
d_gene: -
abundance: many
CDR3nt: TGTGCCAGCAGCCCACAGCTAGCCAAAAACATTCAGTACTTC
CDR3aa: CASSPQLAKNIQYF

j_gene: TRBJ1-2
v_gene: TRBV18
d_gene: TRBD1
abundance: few
CDR3nt: TGTGCCAGCTCACCATACGCGACAGGGGACAATGGCTACACCTTC
CDR3aa: CASSPYATGDNGYTF

j_gene: TRBJ2-1
v_gene: TRBV30
d_gene: -
abundance: many
CDR3nt: TGTGCCGCAAGAAGGGGGGCAAGGCTGTCCAGGACGTGGAAAGGGGATGAGCAGTTCTTC
CDR3aa: CAARRGARLSRTWKGDEQFF

j_gene: TRBJ2-5
v_gene: TRBV27
d_gene: -
abundance: few
CDR3nt: TGTGCCAGCAGCCCCGGCTGGCCGTACCAAGAGACCCAGTACTTC
CDR3aa: CASSPGWPYQETQYF

j_gene: TRBJ1-2
v_gene: TRBV7-9
d_gene: -
abundance: -
CDR3nt: TGTGCCAGCAGAATCAGAGGGGGGGACTATGGCTACACCTTC
CDR3aa: CASRIRGGDYGYTF

j_gene: TRBJ2-7
v_gene: TRBV4-1
d_gene: TRBD2
abundance: many
CDR3nt: TGCGCCAGCAGCCAAGATTTAGCGGGAGGTTTCGAGCAGTACTTC
CDR3aa: CASSQDLAGGFEQYF

j_gene: TRBJ2-1
v_gene: TRBV27
d_gene: TRBD2
abundance: few
CDR3nt: TGTGCCAGCAGTGCGACTAGCGGGGGGGTTTGGCAGTTCTTC
CDR3aa: CASSATSGGVWQFF

j_gene: TRBJ2-3
v_gene: TRBV5-4
d_gene: TRBD1
abundance: few
CDR3nt: TGTGCCAGCCGCCAGAAGGGACAGGGGGTCACAGATACGCAGTATTTT
CDR3aa: CASRQKGQGVTDTQYF

j_gene: TRBJ1-1
v_gene: TRBV7-9
d_gene: -
abundance: many
CDR3nt: TGTGCCAGCAGCAAAGCGGGTGAAGCTTTCTTT
CDR3aa: CASSKAGEAFF

j_gene: TRBJ2-1
v_gene: TRBV19
d_gene: -
abundance: -
CDR3nt: TGTGCCACCAGAAATCGTGGGACGGTGGTCAATGAGCAGTTCTTC
CDR3aa: CATRNRGTVVNEQFF

j_gene: TRBJ1-1
v_gene: TRBV20-1
d_gene: -
abundance: many
CDR3nt: TGCAGTGCTACCTTAAGCGGGGGGCCAAACACTGAAGCTTTCTTT
CDR3aa: CSATLSGGPNTEAFF

j_gene: TRBJ1-5
v_gene: TRBV28
d_gene: -
abundance: -
CDR3nt: TGTGCCAGCAGTTGTAAGCCCTCTCTGAGAGCTATAGATCAGCCCCAGCATTTT
CDR3aa: CASSCKPSLRAIDQPQHF

j_gene: TRBJ2-1
v_gene: TRBV12-3/TRBV12-4
d_gene: TRBD1
abundance: few
CDR3nt: TGTGCCAGCACCTCTATCGGGACAGGGTTCAGTGAGCAGTTCTTC
CDR3aa: CASTSIGTGFSEQFF

j_gene: TRBJ2-2
v_gene: TRBV6-2/TRBV6-3
d_gene: -
abundance: few
CDR3nt: TGTGCCAGCAGCCCGCCGGCACTTCCCACCGGGGAGCTGTTTTTT
CDR3aa: CASSPPALPTGELFF